The next 32 T cell receptor beta chains were all read from a single sample in a study of OX40 agonist ivuxolimab in advanced cancers. Clones were read by immunoSEQ multiplex PCR, and TCRdb kept only the in-frame ones, dropping some. The sample carries 70,000 to 80,000 clones, roughly 85% recorded once. The source was CD4+ or CD8+ T cells sorted from blood, collected in a trial of the OX40 agonist ivuxolimab. These TCRs come from an adult with an advanced solid tumor such as melanoma, head and neck, liver or kidney cancer.

This clone was detected only a few times. The CDR3 region is CATALRTSGSYEQYF. The CDR3, as DNA: TGTGCCACTGCCCTCCGGACTAGCGGTTCCTACGAGCAGTACTTC. The V call is TRBV6-1, the J call TRBJ2-7, with 10 bases identical to TRBD2. After removal of 10 bases from V and 1 base from J, the junction contained 10 bases not matched to a gene. The germline CDR1 and CDR2 sequences are MNHNS and SASEGT. CDR3 size: 15 residues.

Only a few counts were recorded for this clone. CDR3 loop: CASSPKIPGLAGGTYQETQYF. The CDR3 DNA is TGCGCCAGCAGCCCGAAAATTCCGGGACTAGCGGGAGGGACCTACCAAGAGACCCAGTACTTC. The chain uses TRBV5-1 and TRBJ2-5, with TRBD2 identical over 16 bases. CDR3 length: 21 amino acids. Germline-derived CDR1 and CDR2 are SGHRS and YFSETQ. V trimming: 4 bases; J trimming: 0 bases; junction bases outside the gene matches: 15.

This chain connects TRBV4-2 to TRBJ2-1, with 10 bases fitting TRBD2. Looked up from germline, CDR1 is LGHNA and CDR2 is YNFKEQ. Trimming took 3 bases from V and 6 from J; bases not matched to a gene: 5. The CDR3 is 15 residues long. The CDR3 DNA sequence: TGTGCCAGCAGCCATGGACTAGCGGCTCTCAATGAGCAGTTCTTC. This sequence encodes CASSHGLAALNEQFF.

A few counts support this clone. V gene TRBV19 combines with J gene TRBJ1-2; D uncertain. In germline, CDR1 is LNHDA, CDR2 SQIVND (reference sequence). With 0 bases removed from V and 2 bases from J, the gap between germline ends came to 7 bases. CDR3 length: 14 residues. The CDR3 DNA sequence: TGTGCCAGTAGTATAGACGGTACCAACTATGGCTACACCTTC. This codes for CASSIDGTNYGYTF. Using reference TRBV19 and TRBJ1-2 for the parts outside the CDR3, the full variable domain is DGGITQSPKYLFRKEGQNVTLSCEQNLNHDAMYWYRQDPGQGLRLIYYSQIVNDFQKGDIAEGYSVSREKKESFPLTVTSAQKNPTAFYLCASSIDGTNYGYTFGSGTRLTVV.

This clone showed up just once. The rearrangement links TRBV6-1 to TRBJ2-7; TRBD2 is a possible D gene (6 bases). Per germline, CDR1 MNHNS and CDR2 SASEGT. The length of the CDR3 is 15 residues. Deletions cut 2 bases from V and 4 bases from J, with 15 bases between. CDR3 region: CASSENRGGWYEQYF. CDR3 coding DNA: TGTGCCAGCAGTGAAAACCGGGGAGGATGGTACGAGCAGTACTTC.

The CDR3 spells CASSESSGGKNEQFF. In nucleotides, the CDR3 is TGCGCCAGCAGTGAATCTAGCGGTGGGAAGAATGAGCAGTTCTTC. The V call is TRBV10-2, the J call TRBJ2-1; 7 bases agree with TRBD2. Unmatched junction bases numbered 9, after V lost 3 bases and J lost 7 bases. The CDR3 spans 15 residues. Germline V gives CDR1 WSHSY, CDR2 SAAADI.

The J gene is TRBJ2-7, the V gene TRBV28; 10 positions match TRBD2. Germline trimming cut 2 bases from V and 3 bases from J; bases unmatched to any gene: 4. Germline V gene sequence: CDR1 MDHEN, CDR2 SYDVKM. This CDR3 spans 15 amino acids. The CDR3 nucleotides are TGTGCCAGCAGTTTAGGGGCTAGCGGGGGCTACGAGCAGTACTTC. It encodes CASSLGASGGYEQYF.

This sequence joins TRBV6-6 and TRBJ2-5; no reliable D call. CDR1 is MNHNY and CDR2 is SVGAGI in the germline V gene (reference sequence). Deletions cut 7 bases from V and 4 bases from J, with 13 bases between. The CDR3 runs 13 residues. In DNA, the CDR3 is TGTGCCAGCACCATAAGCGTTCTAGAGACCCAGTACTTC. It encodes CASTISVLETQYF.

This chain joins TRBV19 and TRBJ2-1, with D possibly TRBD1 on 7 matching bases. Germline loops: CDR1 LNHDA, CDR2 SQIVND (reference sequence). The CDR3 has 16 residues. V lost 5 bases and J 7 bases, leaving 21 bases between the germline ends. CDR3 sequence (DNA): TGTGCCAGTAGTCCGACAGGGCTTGGGGGGAAGAATGAGCAGTTCTTC. Protein product: CASSPTGLGGKNEQFF.

This clone was observed a single time. The V and J genes are TRBV29-1 and TRBJ1-2; 7 nucleotides match TRBD1. CDR3 length: 12 residues. J lost 6 bases, V lost 6 bases, and 7 bases had no gene match. Germline V gene sequence: CDR1 SQVTM, CDR2 ANQGSEA. The CDR3, as DNA: TGCAGCGTCGCCACAGGGGTGCATGGCTACACCTTC. Translated, it gives CSVATGVHGYTF.

The chain joins TRBV11-3 to TRBJ2-7; D assignment may be TRBD1 or TRBD2 (6 bases each). V gave up 1 base and J gave up 5 bases, with 15 bases separating them. CDR3 length: 15 residues. CDR1 and CDR2 from the germline V gene are SGHNT and YENEEA. The CDR3 bases are TGTGCCAGCAGCTTAGGAGGGGGGAGGCCCCACGAGCAGTACTTC. The encoded protein is CASSLGGGRPHEQYF.

The J gene is TRBJ2-2, the V gene TRBV14; TRBD1 agrees at 7 bases. V gave up 1 base and J gave up 7 bases; unmatched junction bases: 3. Germline CDR1 is SGHDN and CDR2 is FVKESK. This CDR3 is built from 14 residues. This CDR3 reads CASSQGQGDGELFF. Written as DNA, the CDR3 is TGTGCCAGCAGCCAAGGACAGGGTGACGGGGAGCTGTTTTTT.

V usage is TRBV4-1 and J usage is TRBJ1-4; possibly TRBD1 for D (5 bases). The CDR3 contains 14 residues. Trimming left V 5 bases short and J 8 bases short, with 15 bases between. Germline CDR1 and CDR2: MGHRA and YSYEKL. The CDR3 sequence is CASSSPGGGEKLFF. CDR3 sequence (DNA): TGCGCCAGCAGCTCTCCGGGGGGAGGGGAAAAACTGTTTTTT.

CDR3 nucleotide sequence: TGTGCCAGCAGCTTTGGCGGGACGAACACCGGGGAGCTGTTTTTT. Its translation: CASSFGGTNTGELFF. V gene TRBV7-2 combines with J gene TRBJ2-2, with TRBD2 as a possible D gene (6 bases). CDR3 length: 15 residues. Looked up from germline, CDR1 is SGHTA and CDR2 is FQGNSA. Between the trimmed V and J ends, which lost 3 bases and 0 bases, there was a span of 8 bases. The complete variable domain, with remaining parts taken from reference TRBV7-2 and TRBJ2-2, reads GAGVSQSPSNKVTEKGKDVELRCDPISGHTALYWYRQSLGQGLEFLIYFQGNSAPDKSGLPSDRFSAERTGGSVSTLTIQRTQQEDSAVYLCASSFGGTNTGELFFGEGSRLTVL.

The rearrangement joins TRBV19 to TRBJ2-5; 7 nucleotides match TRBD1. The CDR3 has 14 amino acids. Germline V gene lookup returns CDR1 LNHDA and CDR2 SQIVND (reference sequence). The V segment lost 5 bases and the J segment 4 bases; nucleotides outside the gene matches: 7. The CDR3 region is CASSPRQGSETQYF. The CDR3, as DNA: TGTGCCAGTAGTCCTCGACAGGGTTCAGAGACCCAGTACTTC.

V and J are TRBV7-6 and TRBJ2-2; tentatively, D is TRBD1 (5 bases). V was cut by 5 bases and J by 4 bases, with 11 bases left in between. This CDR3 contains 14 residues. CDR1 and CDR2 from the germline V gene are SGHVS and FNYEAQ. CDR3 DNA: TGTGCCAGCAGCGTAACAGGTTTCACCGGGGAGCTGTTTTTT. Its translation: CASSVTGFTGELFF.

The V gene is TRBV2, the J gene TRBJ2-6; 8 positions agree with TRBD1. With V trimmed by 5 bases and J by 1 base, 7 bases remained unmatched. The length of the CDR3 is 17 residues. CDR1 and CDR2 from the germline V gene are SNHLY and FYNNEI. DNA of the CDR3: TGTGCCAGCAGTATCAGGGGGCTATGGTCTGGGGCCAACGTCCTGACTTTC. It yields the protein CASSIRGLWSGANVLTF.

The chain couples TRBV5-6 to TRBJ1-2, with D unresolved. V was cut by 0 bases and J by 2 bases, with 8 bases left in between. The CDR3 runs to 14 residues. In germline, CDR1 is SGHDT, CDR2 YYEEEE. The CDR3 loop is CASSLAGQNYGYTF. CDR3 sequence (DNA): TGTGCCAGCAGCTTGGCCGGCCAGAACTATGGCTACACCTTC.

This clone was observed a single time. The chain employs TRBV6-4 and TRBJ2-1; D not certain. Per the germline V gene, CDR1 is MRHNA and CDR2 is SNTAGT. CDR3 length: 15 amino acids. V was clipped by 5 bases and J by 3 bases, with 14 bases between them. The CDR3 protein is CASSPAEPNYNEQFF. CDR3 sequence (DNA): TGTGCCAGCAGTCCTGCGGAGCCCAACTACAATGAGCAGTTCTTC.

V usage is TRBV5-1 and J usage is TRBJ2-5; no clear D. V was trimmed by 6 bases and J by 2 bases, leaving 20 bases between them. CDR1 and CDR2 (germline): SGHRS, YFSETQ. The CDR3 covers 16 residues. In DNA form, the CDR3 reads TGCGCCAGCACACAGAGGTATACCAGCACTCAAGAGACCCAGTACTTC. Translated, it gives CASTQRYTSTQETQYF.

The chain combines TRBV11-2 with TRBJ2-1; 7 nucleotides align to TRBD1. The CDR3 is 13 residues long. J gave up 8 bases and V 3 bases, and 4 bases lay outside the gene matches. CDR1 is SGHAT, CDR2 FQNNGV, per germline. This CDR3 reads CASSFGQEHEQFF. DNA of the CDR3: TGTGCCAGCAGCTTTGGACAGGAGCATGAGCAGTTCTTC.

This clone was detected once. The junction differs from germline at one of its ends, possibly a read error. J is TRBJ2-7 and V is TRBV10-3, with 7 bases lining up with TRBD1. Germline CDR1 and CDR2: ENHRY and SYGVKD. This CDR3 has 14 residues. The CDR3 loop is CATSLTGAESEQYF. In DNA, the CDR3 is TGTGCCACCAGTCTCACAGGGGCGGAAAGCGAGCAGTACTTC.

This chain links TRBV19 with TRBJ2-5; 7 bases map to TRBD1. The assigned J gene may be wrong: the sequence end matches TRBJ2-7 better. Germline CDR1 reads LNHDA; CDR2 reads SQIVND (reference sequence). CDR3 length equals 15 residues. CDR3 loop: CASSFGQDRPYEQYF. The CDR3 DNA follows: TGTGCCAGTAGTTTCGGACAGGATCGCCCCTACGAGCAGTACTTC.

The V gene is TRBV6-5, the J gene TRBJ2-2; tentatively, D is TRBD1 or TRBD2 (5 bases each). The CDR3 is made up of 14 amino acids. V gave up 2 bases and J gave up 3 bases, with 7 bases separating them. Germline values: CDR1 MNHEY, CDR2 SVGAGI. The CDR3 protein is CASSYRDDTGELFF. The CDR3 region has the DNA TGTGCCAGCAGTTACAGGGACGACACCGGGGAGCTGTTTTTT.

The chain carries TRBV7-2 and TRBJ2-5, with D unresolved. The J call may be mistaken, given a closer DNA end match to TRBJ2-7. In germline, CDR1 is SGHTA, CDR2 FQGNSA. The CDR3 has 11 residues. The CDR3 coding sequence is TGTGCCAGCAGCCCCGCCTACGAGCAGTACTTC. This translates into CASSPAYEQYF.

The sample holds one count of this clone. J is TRBJ2-3 and V is TRBV21-1; TRBD2 is the table's D call, not checked against the DNA. TRBV21-1 is termed a pseudogene. The length of the CDR3 is 15 residues. The CDR3 DNA is TGTGCCAGCAGCCCGCGGACTAGCGCAGCAGATACGCAGTATTTT. This encodes CASSPRTSAADTQYF.

The V call is TRBV28, the J call TRBJ1-3, with D possibly TRBD1 on 6 matching bases. This CDR3 has 15 residues. The germline V gene has CDR1 MDHEN and CDR2 SYDVKM. Trimming cost V 6 bases and J 4 bases, with 16 bases left between them. The CDR3 loop reads CASSTHRGQGNTIYF. The CDR3 nucleotides read TGTGCCAGCAGCACCCACCGGGGGCAGGGAAACACCATATATTTT.

The genes are TRBV11-3 and TRBJ2-1; 9 bases match TRBD2. Germline values: CDR1 SGHNT, CDR2 YENEEA. The junction had 10 bases not matched to a gene; V was cut back by 5 bases and J by 8 bases. The CDR3 sequence is 15 residues long. DNA of the CDR3: TGTGCCAGCAGCCTGGGGACTAGCCAAAGGGATGAGCAGTTCTTC. Translated, it gives CASSLGTSQRDEQFF.

The V and J genes are TRBV6-5 and TRBJ2-3, with 12 nucleotides matching TRBD2. The CDR3 runs 15 residues. The J segment lost 1 base and the V segment lost 6 bases, leaving 2 bases of the junction unmatched. Germline CDR1 is MNHEY and CDR2 is SVGAGI. The CDR3 here is CASRTSGGGTDTQYF. As DNA, the CDR3 is TGTGCCAGCAGGACTAGCGGGGGAGGCACAGATACGCAGTATTTT.

The chain carries TRBV18 and TRBJ1-5, with D possibly matching TRBD1 (6 bases). The CDR3 consists of 14 residues. Germline V gene sequence: CDR1 KGHSH, CDR2 LQKENI. V was trimmed by 2 bases and J by 7 bases, leaving 12 bases between them. The CDR3 sequence: CASSPDRIQQPQHF. CDR3 DNA sequence: TGTGCCAGCTCACCAGACAGGATTCAGCAGCCCCAGCATTTT.

The V call is TRBV19, the J call TRBJ1-1, with a possible D match to TRBD1 (6 bases). The CDR3 contains 15 residues. V was clipped by 5 bases and J by 1 base, with 14 bases between them. Germline CDR1 LNHDA, CDR2 SQIVND (reference sequence). CDR3 region: CASSARQAPNTEAFF. CDR3 nucleotide sequence: TGTGCCAGTAGTGCCCGACAGGCCCCGAACACTGAAGCTTTCTTT.

The chain uses TRBV9 and TRBJ2-6, with 9 bases lining up with TRBD2. Per germline, CDR1 SGDLS and CDR2 YYNGEE. V shed 3 bases and J 2 bases; nucleotides not matched to a gene: 3. CDR3 length equals 16 residues. CDR3 nucleotide sequence: TGTGCCAGCAGCGGATCTAGCGGGGCTGGGGCCAACGTCCTGACTTTC. It yields the protein CASSGSSGAGANVLTF.